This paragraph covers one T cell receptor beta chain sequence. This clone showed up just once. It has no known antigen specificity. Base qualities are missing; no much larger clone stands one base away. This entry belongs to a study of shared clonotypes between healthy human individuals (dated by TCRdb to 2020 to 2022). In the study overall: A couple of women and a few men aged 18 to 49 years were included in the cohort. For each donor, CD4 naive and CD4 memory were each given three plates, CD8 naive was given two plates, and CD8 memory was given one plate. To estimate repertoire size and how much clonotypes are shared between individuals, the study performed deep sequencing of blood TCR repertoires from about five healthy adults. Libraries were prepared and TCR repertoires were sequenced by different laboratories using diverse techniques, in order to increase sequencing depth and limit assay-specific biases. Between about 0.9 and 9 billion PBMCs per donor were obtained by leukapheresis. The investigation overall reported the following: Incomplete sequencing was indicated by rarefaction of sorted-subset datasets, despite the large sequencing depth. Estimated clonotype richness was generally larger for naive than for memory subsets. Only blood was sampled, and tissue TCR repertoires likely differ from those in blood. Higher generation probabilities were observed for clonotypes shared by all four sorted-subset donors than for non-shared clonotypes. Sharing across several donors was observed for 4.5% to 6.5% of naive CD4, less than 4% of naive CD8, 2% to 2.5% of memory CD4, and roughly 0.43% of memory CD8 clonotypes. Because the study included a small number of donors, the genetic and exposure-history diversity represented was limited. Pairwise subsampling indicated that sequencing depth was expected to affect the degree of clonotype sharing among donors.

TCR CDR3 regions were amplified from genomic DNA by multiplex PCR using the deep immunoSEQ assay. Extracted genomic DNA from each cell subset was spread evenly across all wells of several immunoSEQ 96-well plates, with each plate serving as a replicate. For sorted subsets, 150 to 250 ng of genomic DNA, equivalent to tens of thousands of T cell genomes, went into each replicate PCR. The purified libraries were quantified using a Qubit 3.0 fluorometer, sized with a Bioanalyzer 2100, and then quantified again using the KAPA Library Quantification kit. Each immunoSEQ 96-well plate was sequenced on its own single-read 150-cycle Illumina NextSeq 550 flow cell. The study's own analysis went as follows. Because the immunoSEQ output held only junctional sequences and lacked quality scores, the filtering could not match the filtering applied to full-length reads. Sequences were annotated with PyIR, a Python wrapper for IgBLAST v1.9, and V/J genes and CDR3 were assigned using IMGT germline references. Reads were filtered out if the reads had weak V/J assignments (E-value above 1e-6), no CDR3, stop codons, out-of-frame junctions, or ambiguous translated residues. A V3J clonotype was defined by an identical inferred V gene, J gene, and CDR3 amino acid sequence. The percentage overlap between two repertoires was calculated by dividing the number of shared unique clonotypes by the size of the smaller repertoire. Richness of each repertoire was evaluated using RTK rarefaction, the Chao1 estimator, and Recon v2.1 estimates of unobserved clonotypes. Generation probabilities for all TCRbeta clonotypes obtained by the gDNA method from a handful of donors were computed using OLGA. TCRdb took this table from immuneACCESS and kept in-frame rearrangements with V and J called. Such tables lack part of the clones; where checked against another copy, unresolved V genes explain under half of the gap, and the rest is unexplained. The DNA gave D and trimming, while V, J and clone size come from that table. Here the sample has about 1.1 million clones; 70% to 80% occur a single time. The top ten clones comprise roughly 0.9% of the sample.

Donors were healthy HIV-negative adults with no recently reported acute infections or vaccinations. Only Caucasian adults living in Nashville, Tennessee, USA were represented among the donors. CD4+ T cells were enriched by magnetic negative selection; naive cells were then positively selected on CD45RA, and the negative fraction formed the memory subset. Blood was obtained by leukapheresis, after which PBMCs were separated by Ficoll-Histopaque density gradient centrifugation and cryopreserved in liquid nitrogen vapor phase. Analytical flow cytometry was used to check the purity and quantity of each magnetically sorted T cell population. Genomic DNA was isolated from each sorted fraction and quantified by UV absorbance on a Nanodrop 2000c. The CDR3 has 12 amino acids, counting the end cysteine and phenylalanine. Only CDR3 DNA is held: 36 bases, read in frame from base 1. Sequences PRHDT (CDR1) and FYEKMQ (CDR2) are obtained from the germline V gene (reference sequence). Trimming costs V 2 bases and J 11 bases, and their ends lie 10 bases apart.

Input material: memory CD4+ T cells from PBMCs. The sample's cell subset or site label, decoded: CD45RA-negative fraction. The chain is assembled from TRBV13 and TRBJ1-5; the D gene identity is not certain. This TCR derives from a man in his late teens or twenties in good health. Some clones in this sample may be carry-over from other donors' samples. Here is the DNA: TGTGCCAGCAGCTTATCGGGTGGGTCCCAGCATTTT. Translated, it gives CASSLSGGSQHF.